This is a list of T cell receptor beta chains from one sample in a study of blood T cell repertoires in COVID-19. Assay used: immunoSEQ multiplex PCR; TCRdb lists only in-frame clones, some missing. The sample lists just over 150,000 clones; just under 95% were seen once. Sequencing was done on a sample of peripheral blood. The source is a woman aged 45 to 65 with acute or convalescent COVID-19. CDR3s include the opening cysteine and the closing phenylalanine or tryptophan. A D gene is named only where the DNA matches it firmly.

d_call j_call v_call cdr3_nt cdr3_aa
TRBD1 TRBJ1-2 TRBV6-1 TGTGCCAGCAGTGAATGGACAGGGGTTAACTATGGCTACACCTTC CASSEWTGVNYGYTF
- TRBJ1-6 TRBV11-2 TGTGCCAGCAGCTTTAACGACAGGCCACCCCTCCACTTT CASSFNDRPPLHF
TRBD1 TRBJ2-7 TRBV25-1 TGTGCCAGCAGTGAAGGGACAGGGGCCTACGAGCAGTACTTC CASSEGTGAYEQYF
- TRBJ1-6 TRBV11-2 TGTGCCAGCAGCTTGGGAGGAGGGCCTTCACCCCTCCACTTT CASSLGGGPSPLHF
- TRBJ2-5 TRBV7-9 TGTGCCAGCAGCATAGGGACAACTCAAGAGACCCAGTACTTC CASSIGTTQETQYF
- TRBJ1-2 TRBV10-3 TGTGCCATCATGGGGGAGGGTCGGGATCCCTATGGCTACACCTTC CAIMGEGRDPYGYTF
- TRBJ1-4 TRBV19 TGTGCCAGTAGTACTCCCCCGGGTATTCCGTTTTTT CASSTPPGIPFF
TRBD1 TRBJ2-2 TRBV25-1 TGTGCCAGCAAATCGTGGGGGACAGGGGACACCGGGGAGCTGTTTTTT CASKSWGTGDTGELFF
- TRBJ1-4 TRBV20-1 TGCAGTGCGAGTAATGGGGCCCTCGGACCCAATGAAAAACTGTTTTTT CSASNGALGPNEKLFF
- TRBJ2-2 TRBV18 TGTGCCAGCTCACCAAATTCAGGGGTTGTTTTCACCGGGGAGCTGTTTTTT CASSPNSGVVFTGELFF
TRBD1 TRBJ1-1 TRBV18 TGTGCCAGCTCGCTGACAGGGAATACTGAAGCTTTCTTT CASSLTGNTEAFF
- TRBJ1-2 TRBV5-6 TGTGCCAGCAGCTTGGTACAGGCTAACTATGGCTACACCTTC CASSLVQANYGYTF
- TRBJ1-1 TRBV19 TGTGCCAGTAGTTCCTCCCCCGCTGAAGCTTTCTTT CASSSSPAEAFF
- TRBJ1-4 TRBV5-1 TGCGCCAGCAGCTTGAGGCCAGGGCGATATGATAATGAAAAACTGTTTTTT CASSLRPGRYDNEKLFF
TRBD1 TRBJ1-2 TRBV4-1 TGCGCCAGCAGCCAAGAAGCCGCCGGGACAGGGTATAGGGATGGCTACACCTTC CASSQEAAGTGYRDGYTF
TRBD2 TRBJ2-1 TRBV27 TGTGCCAGCAGTTTAAGGAGGGACTACTCCTACAATGAGCAGTTCTTC CASSLRRDYSYNEQFF
- TRBJ2-1 TRBV27 TGTGCCAGCATTCCCTTCGGGGGGCCCGGATACAATGAGCAGTTCTTC CASIPFGGPGYNEQFF
- TRBJ1-4 TRBV18 TGTGCCAGCTCACCCGAAAGGGCAGGGGTGGAGGAAAAACTGTTTTTT CASSPERAGVEEKLFF
- TRBJ2-2 TRBV19 TGTGCCAGTAGTAAGGAGGGGCGAACGACCGGGGAGCTGTTTTTT CASSKEGRTTGELFF
TRBD1 TRBJ1-5 TRBV30 TGTGCCTGGCAAGGACAGGGAAAATATCGCAATCAGCCCCAGCATTTT CAWQGQGKYRNQPQHF
TRBD2 TRBJ2-7 TRBV7-9 TGTGCCAGCAGCTTTGAGCTAGCGGGTACCTACGAGCAGTACTTC CASSFELAGTYEQYF
TRBD1 TRBJ2-3 TRBV12-5 TGTGCTAGTGGGCTGGGACAGGGGTCAGATACGCAGTATTTT CASGLGQGSDTQYF
TRBD1 TRBJ2-7 TRBV5-1 TGCGCCAGCAGCTTGCAGGGGGCACATGAGCAGTACTTC CASSLQGAHEQYF
TRBD2 TRBJ2-1 TRBV4-3 TGCGCCAGCAGCCAAGGAGCGGGAGGCCTTCCCGGTGAGCAGTTCTTC CASSQGAGGLPGEQFF
TRBD2 TRBJ2-1 TRBV18 TGTGCCAGCTCACCGGCGGGAGGTTACAATGAGCAGTTCTTC CASSPAGGYNEQFF